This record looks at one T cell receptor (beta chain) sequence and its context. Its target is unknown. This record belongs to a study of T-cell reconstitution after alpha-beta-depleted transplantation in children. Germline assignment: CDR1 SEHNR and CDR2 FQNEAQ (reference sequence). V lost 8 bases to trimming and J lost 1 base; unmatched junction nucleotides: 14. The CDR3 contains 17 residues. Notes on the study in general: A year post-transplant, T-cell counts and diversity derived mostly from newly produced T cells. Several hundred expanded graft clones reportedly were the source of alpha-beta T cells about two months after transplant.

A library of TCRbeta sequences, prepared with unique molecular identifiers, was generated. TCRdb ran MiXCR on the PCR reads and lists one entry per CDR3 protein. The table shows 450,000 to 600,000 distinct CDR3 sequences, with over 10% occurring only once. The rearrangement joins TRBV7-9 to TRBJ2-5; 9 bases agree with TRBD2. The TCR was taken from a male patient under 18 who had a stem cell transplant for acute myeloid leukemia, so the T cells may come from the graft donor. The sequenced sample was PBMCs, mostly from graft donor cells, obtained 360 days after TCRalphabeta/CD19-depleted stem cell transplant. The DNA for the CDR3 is TGTGCCAGCGACCTCGGCGCGGGAGGGCCCTCCCAAGAGACCCAGTACTTC. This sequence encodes CASDLGAGGPSQETQYF.